The present T cell receptor (beta chain) was sequenced within a study of regulatory T cells in long-lasting Graves disease (dated by TCRdb to about 2021). For context, the study as a whole: To count as having persistent Graves' disease, a patient had to have received antithyroid drug treatment for over 5 years with TSH receptor autoantibodies remaining persistently positive. This study used TCR sequencing and RNA sequencing of peripheral blood to compare persistent Graves' disease patients against newly diagnosed Graves' disease patients. The study was conducted in China and was registered as a clinical trial. A total of some 35 samples underwent TCR sequencing, from 13 patients with persistent Graves' disease and 20 patients with newly diagnosed Graves' disease. Persistent Graves' disease patients in the clinical cohort had taken antithyroid drugs for 8 to 12 years on average.

The sample holds many counts of this clonotype. What this receptor recognizes is not known. No qualities accompany the bases; no much larger clone lies one base away. What the time point label conveys for this sample: persistent/refractory GD, antithyroid drugs over 5 years with positive TRAb. RNA was extracted from PBMCs in TRIzol for both TCR sequencing and RNA sequencing. Graves' disease was diagnosed according to American Thyroid Association guidelines. Patients were recruited from an endocrinology department in Xi'an, China. Each patient gave about 10 milliliters of peripheral blood, collected in an EDTA anticoagulant tube. Ficoll Paque Plus density gradient separation was used to isolate PBMCs, and no further T cell sorting was done. RNA quality was checked with an Agilent 2100 Bioanalyzer and agarose gel, and concentration with a NanoDrop 2000. The V end gives up 5 bases and the J end 5 bases, leaving 14 bases in the junction not matched to a gene. Reading from cysteine to phenylalanine, the CDR3 counts 16 amino acids. Only the CDR3 DNA stays, 48 bases, in frame from base 1. Per the germline V gene, MDHEN is the CDR1 and SYDVKM is the CDR2.

The library was prepared using multiplex PCR. This sample was sequenced with an Illumina HiSeq 4000. TCR beta libraries were built with iRepertoire HTBI primers and Arm-PCR amplification of CDR3 regions. Before sequencing, the PCR products underwent gel purification. Turning to the authors' computational methods: Across samples, around 58 TRBV and 14 TRBJ segments were identified and used for gene usage analysis of CDR3 amino acid clonotypes. Filtered high-quality paired reads were merged into contigs using COPE and FqMerger. BLAST was used to align contigs to IMGT TRBV, TRBD and TRBJ reference genes, and CDR3 was defined according to IMGT. Highly expanded clones were defined as clonotypes with a frequency above 0.1%. Repertoire diversity was measured by Shannon entropy, and V-J evenness by the Gini coefficient. A clonotype found in more than one individual was treated as public. TCRdb's own reprocessing of the public reads used fastp at Q25 and MiXCR and kept productive beta chains. Entries are consolidated by CDR3 protein sequence, retaining the most common genes and DNA. The V and J calls follow TCRdb's processing rather than the paper's. The sample includes around 400,000 distinct CDR3 sequences, with less than 30% observed a single time. 28% of the sample belongs to the ten largest clones.

Study-wide findings and limitations: TRBV28, TRBJ1-2 and TRBJ2-5 were preferentially used in persistent disease, while TRBV20-1 and TRBJ2-1 were favored in newly diagnosed disease. Persistent Graves' disease patients showed lower TCR Shannon entropy and fewer highly expanded clones than newly diagnosed patients, suggesting clonal expansion. As a limitation, the authors acknowledged that the small sample size may reduce accuracy. A larger number of public clonotypes was shared among persistent patients (about 2,700) than among newly diagnosed patients (roughly 970). Sequencing and analysis were restricted to the TCR beta chain. Peripheral blood alone was examined, since thyroid tissue, which constituted the primary lesion, could not be accessed.

Sequencing was performed on peripheral blood mononuclear cells (PBMCs), taken when the disease was refractory, from a patient treated with antithyroid drugs. The V and J segments used are TRBV28 and TRBJ2-5, and 7 junctional nucleotides match TRBD2. The sequence derives from a woman aged 40 to 49 with Graves disease. Donor details come from another sample of the same person, matched by shared clones. The CDR3: CASSIPLGGRTETQYF. The DNA reads TGTGCCAGCAGTATCCCTTTGGGCGGGAGAACGGAGACCCAGTACTTC.